This T cell receptor beta chain was recovered during a study of blood T cell repertoires in COVID-19. How the authors handled the data: From reference gene primer amplification, estimates of nucleated cell counts were derived. Sequenced by immunoSEQ multiplex PCR; TCRdb stores in-frame clones only, minus some. From that table come the V and J calls and clone size; the DNA was used to work out D and trimming. The sample carries hundreds of thousands of clones, more than 75% recorded once. V lost 6 bases to trimming and J lost 7 bases, with 15 bases between them. This CDR3 contains 13 residues. In germline, CDR1 is MNHNS, CDR2 SASEGT.

The receptor was isolated from a man aged 50-59 years with acute or convalescent COVID-19. The chain recombines TRBV6-1 with TRBJ2-5, with a weak D call TRBD2 (6 bases). The sequencing sample was made of peripheral blood. CDR3 nucleotides: TGTGCCAGCAGATCCGGGACTTGGGGGACCCAGTACTTC. This translates into CASRSGTWGTQYF.